The clone carrying this TCR beta chain occurred once. Its target is unknown. The study enrolled healthy HIV-negative adults without recent acute infections or vaccinations as donors. The DNA input per sorted-subset replicate PCR was 200 to 250 ng, corresponding to roughly 31,000 T cell genomes. Some clones are missing from TCRdb's copy, which holds only in-frame ones; the method was immunoSEQ multiplex PCR. The table has roughly 2.4 million clones, under 97% seen once. This entry is derived from a study of shared clonotypes between healthy human individuals. Findings and caveats of the study: Naive CD4 clonotypes overlapped across a few donors at about 5%.

Trimming stripped 1 base from V and 2 bases from J, with 9 bases between. Looked up from germline, CDR1 is LGHNA and CDR2 is YSLEER. The CDR3 loop spans 14 amino acids. The sample taken for sequencing was naive CD4+ T cells sorted from blood. The subset denotes: CD45RA+ positively selected. This TCR came from a man younger than 30 in good health. The rearrangement links TRBV4-3 to TRBJ2-7; a possible D gene is TRBD2 (5 bases). The CDR3 is CASSQATRTYEQYF. CDR3 in DNA: TGCGCCAGCAGCCAAGCAACTAGAACCTACGAGCAGTACTTC.